These 26 T cell receptor beta chains were sequenced from one sample in a study of T-cell memory formation after mild COVID-19. TCRdb reprocessed the 5' RACE reads via MiXCR and lists one record per CDR3 protein. The sample gives about 610,000 distinct CDR3 sequences, 17% of which show up once; about 7.4% is in the top ten. The sequenced material came from PBMCs or a T cell subset sorted from them (not recorded which). These receptors were taken from an adult woman who had mild COVID-19 (a few samples of this study predate the infection). Cell type and time point are not known.

The DNA for the CDR3 is TGTGCCACCAGTCCCCGGGACCGAACCTACAATGAGCAGTTCTTC. It specifies CATSPRDRTYNEQFF. The genes are TRBV24-1 and TRBJ2-1; D assignment may be TRBD1 or TRBD2 (5 bases each). Trimming cost V 6 bases and J 2 bases, with 13 bases left between them. The length of the CDR3 is 15 residues. Germline-derived CDR1 and CDR2 are KGHDR and SFDVKD.

This clonotype was seen a few times. This CDR3 is CASSVLINAYNEQFF. The CDR3 nucleotides read TGTGCCAGCAGCGTTCTTATCAACGCCTACAATGAGCAGTTCTTC. The genes are TRBV9 and TRBJ2-1; D is ambiguous. This CDR3 comprises 15 residues. Germline values: CDR1 SGDLS, CDR2 YYNGEE. Trimming cost V 2 bases and J 2 bases, with 11 bases left between them.

This clonotype was counted only a few times. This chain joins TRBV11-2 and TRBJ2-3; 12 bases line up with TRBD2. Germline CDR1 reads SGHAT; CDR2 reads FQNNGV. CDR3 size: 17 residues. V lost 4 bases and J lost 4; bases outside the gene matches: 9. This CDR3 is CASSSPGLAGGPDTQYF. In DNA form, the CDR3 reads TGTGCCAGCAGCTCCCCCGGGCTAGCGGGGGGGCCAGATACGCAGTATTTT.

With regard to this clonotype: This clone may be a read error of a much larger clone one base away. J is TRBJ1-3 and V is TRBV6-6; TRBD1 aligns across 7 bases. This CDR3 spans 14 amino acids. From germline, CDR1 is MNHNY and CDR2 SVGAGI (reference sequence). The V segment lost 7 bases and the J segment 0 bases; nucleotides outside the gene matches: 3. The chain's CDR3 is CASTWDSSGNTIYF. CDR3 nucleotide sequence: TGTGCCAGCACCTGGGACAGCTCTGGAAACACCATATATTTT.

This clonotype occurred a few times. V gene TRBV4-1 combines with J gene TRBJ1-1; TRBD1 is a possible D gene (5 bases). Trimming removed 3 bases at V and 4 bases at J, with 12 bases between. The CDR3 has 14 residues. Germline V gene lookup returns CDR1 MGHRA and CDR2 YSYEKL. CDR3 nucleotides: TGCGCCAGCAGCCATGTACCTGGGGGCACTGAAGCTTTCTTT. Protein sequence: CASSHVPGGTEAFF.

This clonotype showed up just a few times. The chain has TRBV5-1 and TRBJ2-1, with 7 bases matching TRBD2. CDR1 and CDR2 from the germline V gene are SGHRS and YFSETQ. There are 14 residues in the CDR3. V was pared by 10 bases and J by 7 bases, with 14 bases of the junction left unmatched. Here the CDR3 DNA reads TGCGCCTCGACGCCGGGCGGGAGATTGAATGAGCAGTTCTTC. Translating gives CASTPGGRLNEQFF.

The J gene is TRBJ2-1, the V gene TRBV29-1; 11 positions match TRBD2. Germline loops: CDR1 SQVTM, CDR2 ANQGSEA. After removal of 6 bases from V and 6 bases from J, the junction contained 7 bases not matched to a gene. This CDR3 spans 14 amino acids. The CDR3 nucleotides are TGCAGCGTCACTAGCGGGGGCTGGGTCAATGAGCAGTTCTTC. This encodes CSVTSGGWVNEQFF.

The V and J genes are TRBV6-5 and TRBJ1-2; D perhaps matches TRBD1 (6 bases). The CDR3 is 13 residues long. V lost 6 bases and J 8 bases, leaving 16 bases between the germline ends. CDR1 MNHEY and CDR2 SVGAGI come from the germline V gene. The CDR3: CASRPGGLGGYTF. For the CDR3, the DNA is TGTGCCAGCAGACCTGGGGGGCTTGGGGGCTACACCTTC.

This clonotype was counted between two and nine times. This chain joins TRBV3-1 and TRBJ2-7; the D call may be TRBD1 or TRBD2 (5 bases each). The CDR3 sequence is 13 residues long. In germline, CDR1 is LGHDT, CDR2 YNNKEL (reference sequence). With 5 bases removed from V and 2 bases from J, the gap between germline ends came to 10 bases. CDR3 loop: CASSSMGPYEQYF. The CDR3 bases are TGTGCCAGCAGCTCAATGGGACCCTACGAGCAGTACTTC.

The rearrangement joins TRBV7-8 to TRBJ2-5; 8 nucleotides agree with TRBD1. The CDR3 length is 14 residues. CDR1 is SGHVS, CDR2 FQNEAQ, per germline. V shed 2 bases and J 7 bases; nucleotides not matched to a gene: 6. CDR3 region: CASSLRTGSGTQYF. DNA of the CDR3: TGTGCCAGCAGCTTACGGACAGGGTCGGGGACCCAGTACTTC.

This clonotype was seen only a few times. V gene TRBV6-5 combines with J gene TRBJ2-3, with D possibly called TRBD1 or TRBD2 (5 bases each). Trimming cost V 8 bases and J 2 bases, with 8 bases left between them. The CDR3 is 12 residues long. Germline CDR1 is MNHEY and CDR2 is SVGAGI. CDR3 sequence reads: CASRDDTDTQYF. The CDR3 nucleotides are TGTGCCAGCCGGGACGACACAGATACGCAGTATTTT.

A note on this clonotype: Given a much more abundant clone one base away, this may be a read error. This chain links TRBV7-6 with TRBJ2-3; the match to TRBD2 covers 7 bases. From germline, CDR1 is SGHVS and CDR2 FNYEAQ. J lost 2 bases, V lost 6 bases, and 14 bases had no gene match. This CDR3 is built from 17 residues. CDR3 sequence: CASSLRRAGTSTDTQYF. The CDR3 DNA is TGTGCCAGCAGTTTAAGACGAGCGGGGACGTCCACAGATACGCAGTATTTT.

V usage is TRBV6-2 or TRBV6-3 and J usage is TRBJ2-1; TRBD1 matches at 8 bases. The CDR3 is 14 residues long. CDR1 is MNHEY and CDR2 is SVGEGT in the germline V gene. With V trimmed by 4 bases and J by 7 bases, 6 bases remained unmatched. CDR3 sequence: CASSLQGGGNEQFF. DNA of the CDR3: TGTGCCAGCAGTTTACAGGGGGGTGGTAATGAGCAGTTCTTC.

In this sample, this clonotype turned up a few times. The chain carries TRBV29-1 and TRBJ2-7; no reliable D call. Germline V lookup: CDR1 SQVTM, CDR2 ANQGSEA. V was shortened by 4 bases and J by 1 base, with 5 bases between the two germline ends. The CDR3 is made up of 11 amino acids. Here the CDR3 DNA reads TGCAGCGTTGGGTCTTCCTACGAGCAGTACTTC. It yields the protein CSVGSSYEQYF.

This clonotype was observed at least ten times. V is TRBV7-6 and J is TRBJ2-7, with 8 bases aligning to TRBD1. The CDR3 runs to 15 residues. J was trimmed by 2 bases and V by 4 bases; bases with no gene match: 7. Per germline, CDR1 SGHVS and CDR2 FNYEAQ. CDR3 DNA: TGTGCCAGCAGCTCGGAACCGGGACAGGCCTACGAGCAGTACTTC. Translating gives CASSSEPGQAYEQYF.

The chain is built from TRBV7-2 and TRBJ1-6, with D maybe TRBD1 (5 bases). Looked up from germline, CDR1 is SGHTA and CDR2 is FQGNSA. Trimming left V 0 bases short and J 8 bases short, with 14 bases between. The CDR3 runs 16 residues. The CDR3 spells CASSLAARAGDSPLHF. CDR3 nucleotides: TGTGCCAGCAGCTTAGCCGCCAGGGCGGGGGATTCACCCCTCCACTTT.

This clonotype came up a few times. The chain joins TRBV7-9 to TRBJ2-1; 11 bases are shared with TRBD2. J was trimmed by 7 bases and V by 5 bases; bases with no gene match: 7. The CDR3 is 15 residues long. Germline values: CDR1 SEHNR, CDR2 FQNEAQ (reference sequence). The CDR3 reads CASSPVLAGVNEQFF. The CDR3 DNA is TGTGCCAGCAGCCCCGTACTAGCGGGGGTGAATGAGCAGTTCTTC.

This clonotype occurred a few times. The chain carries TRBV18 and TRBJ1-1; D gene unclear. The CDR3 length is 15 residues. CDR1 is KGHSH, CDR2 LQKENI, per germline. The V end lost 0 bases, the J end lost 1 base, and 9 bases lay between the germline ends. CDR3 sequence: CASSPPIARNTEAFF. CDR3 nucleotide sequence: TGTGCCAGCTCACCACCGATCGCGCGGAACACTGAAGCTTTCTTT. Full variable domain (outside the CDR3, taken from reference TRBV18 and TRBJ1-1): NAGVMQNPRHLVRRRGQEARLRCSPMKGHSHVYWYRQLPEEGLKFMVYLQKENIIDESGMPKERFSAEFPKEGPSILRIQQVVRGDSAAYFCASSPPIARNTEAFFGQGTRLTVV.

This chain connects TRBV20-1 to TRBJ2-5, with a possible D match to TRBD1 (6 bases). V gave up 5 bases and J gave up 2 bases, with 9 bases separating them. The CDR3 is 12 amino acids. The V gene's germline CDR1 is DFQATT and CDR2 SNEGSKA (reference sequence). The CDR3 loop reads CSAGGTQETQYF. The CDR3 DNA sequence: TGCAGTGCTGGGGGCACACAAGAGACCCAGTACTTC.

This clonotype has more than one count but fewer than ten. V and J are TRBV25-1 and TRBJ2-3; tentative D call: TRBD1 (8 bases). Germline-derived CDR1 and CDR2 are MGHDK and SYGVNS. V lost 7 bases, J lost 7 bases, and 21 bases lay in between. The CDR3 contains 15 residues. CDR3 loop: CASTKDREGANTQYF. The CDR3 nucleotides read TGTGCCAGCACCAAGGACAGGGAGGGTGCGAATACGCAGTATTTT.

This chain links TRBV2 with TRBJ2-2; D not resolved. V was cut by 6 bases and J by 4 bases, with 12 bases left in between. This CDR3 spans 14 amino acids. Germline V CDR1 and CDR2: SNHLY, FYNNEI. CDR3 residues: CASSIGALTGELFF. CDR3 in DNA: TGTGCCAGCAGCATAGGAGCACTCACCGGGGAGCTGTTTTTT.

The chain has TRBV7-9 and TRBJ2-5; no clear D. The V end lost 1 base, the J end lost 1 base, and 10 bases lay between the germline ends. From germline, CDR1 is SEHNR and CDR2 FQNEAQ (reference sequence). The CDR3 runs to 15 residues. CDR3 sequence (DNA): TGTGCCAGCAGCTTAGTTTCAGTTACCCAAGAGACCCAGTACTTC. Its translation: CASSLVSVTQETQYF.

This rearrangement joins TRBV7-2 to TRBJ2-1; the match to TRBD2 covers 10 bases. This CDR3 spans 17 amino acids. Germline lookup yields CDR1 SGHTA and CDR2 FQGNSA. V shed 0 bases and J 9 bases; nucleotides not matched to a gene: 11. The CDR3 reads CASSLAGSSGRKVEQFF. In DNA, the CDR3 is TGTGCCAGCAGCTTAGCGGGGAGTAGCGGGAGGAAGGTTGAGCAGTTCTTC.

The J gene is TRBJ2-7, the V gene TRBV3-1; 13 bases align to TRBD2. V lost 0 bases and J lost 5; bases outside the gene matches: 1. Germline V gene sequence: CDR1 LGHDT, CDR2 YNNKEL (reference sequence). CDR3 length: 15 residues. CDR3 amino acids: CASSQEGLAGNEQYF. For the CDR3, the DNA is TGTGCCAGCAGCCAAGAGGGACTAGCGGGAAACGAGCAGTACTTC.

The rearrangement links TRBV5-6 to TRBJ2-7, with 7 bases lining up with TRBD1. The germline V gene has CDR1 SGHDT and CDR2 YYEEEE. The CDR3 has 16 amino acids. The ends lost 1 base at V and 4 bases at J; junction bases unmatched: 11. This CDR3 is CASSLSTTGTVYEQYF. The CDR3 bases are TGTGCCAGCAGCTTGAGTACGACAGGGACGGTGTACGAGCAGTACTTC.

This clonotype was seen only a few times. The chain couples TRBV7-9 to TRBJ2-7; 13 bases are shared with TRBD2. Germline CDR1 is SEHNR and CDR2 is FQNEAQ (reference sequence). The J segment lost 7 bases and the V segment lost 5 bases, leaving 8 bases of the junction unmatched. CDR3 length: 15 residues. The CDR3 reads CASSGLAGEGGEQYF. CDR3 DNA sequence: TGTGCCAGCAGCGGACTAGCGGGAGAAGGCGGGGAGCAGTACTTC.